This T cell receptor beta chain was observed in a study of vaccination and CD4 T cells after COVID-19 (dated by TCRdb to the early 2020s). Notes on the research overall: The convalescent cohort comprised six males and four females, including two Hispanic individuals, seven Caucasians, two Asians and one multiracial person. In ten to eleven COVID-19 convalescent patients and a few infection-naive healthy vaccine recipients, researchers compared the spike-specific CD4+ TCR repertoire from before mRNA vaccination with the repertoire from after. Participants got two doses of the Pfizer-BioNTech BNT162b2 vaccine (n=8) or two doses of the Moderna mRNA-1273 vaccine (n=2). Post-vaccine blood samples were obtained a median of approximately 70 days after the second vaccine dose, with a range of roughly 12 to 250 days. The cultures were stimulated with overlapping spike peptide pools from SARS-CoV-2 and from the common cold coronaviruses HCoV-NL63, HCoV-OC43 and HCoV-229E. Post-COVID blood samples were collected from convalescent patients a median of around 96 days after diagnosis, with a range of about 30 to 161 days. Control cultures received a CEFX viral epitope pool as the positive control, an HIV-1 Nef peptide pool as the negative control, or no peptide. Results the study describes overall, beyond this receptor: Only a relatively small number of convalescent patients were included in the study, and early timepoints following natural infection were not analyzed. In convalescent patients, a median about 90% of post-vaccine SARS-CoV-2-reactive clones were detected only after vaccination, and vaccine-specific priming was suggested by this finding. Of the vaccine-specific clones found in convalescent patients, nearly all (304 of 307) were mono-reactive for SARS-CoV-2 spike instead of being cross-reactive with common cold coronaviruses. The median number of SARS-CoV-2-reactive clonotypes rose from around 21 after infection to about 40 after vaccination, but the change was not significant.

Turning to this clonotype: What this receptor recognizes is not known. Per-base qualities were not stored, and no clone one base away is much larger.

Receptor libraries were prepared by PCR. DNA from cultured CD4+ T cells underwent TCR sequencing with the Oncomine TCR Beta short-read assay at the Johns Hopkins FTIC core. Genomic DNA was extracted from the cultured CD4+ T cells with the QIAamp micro DNA kit. Oncomine TCR Beta libraries made from cultured CD4+ T cells were pooled using unique dual indexes and sequenced on an Illumina iSeq 100. In the original analysis: Non-productive sequences were filtered out, and CDR3s that did not start with C, did not end with F or W, or were shorter than 7 amino acids were discarded. Antigen-specific clonotypes were identified using the MANAFEST web application through comparison of peptide-stimulated wells with reference and other culture wells. Positive clones required FDR below 0.05, an odds ratio above 5, and productive frequency above 0.1% in at least two of three replicate wells. Clonotypes that were significantly expanded in both SARS-CoV-2 spike wells and at least one common cold coronavirus spike condition were defined as cross-reactive. Using R version 3.6.1, CDR3 homology was evaluated through Levenshtein distances (stringdist) along with unrooted phylogenetic trees (ape). TCRdb trimmed public reads at Q25 via fastp, called clones via MiXCR and kept in-frame beta chains. Identical CDR3 proteins give one entry, which carries the most common genes and DNA. The V and J calls were determined by TCRdb, not by the authors. Across this sample there are 16,000 or so distinct CDR3 sequences, with approximately 81% seen only once. Over 9% of the sample is taken by the ten largest.

Explained via the paper, the treatment or condition label denotes: roughly 11-day PBMC culture with coronavirus spike peptide pools or control peptides (ViraFEST assay). The ViraFEST assay was used in the study, in which antigen-specific T cells were expanded with peptide pools and expanded clonotypes were subsequently identified by TCR sequencing. The absence of prior SARS-CoV-2 infection in healthy vaccine recipients was confirmed by negative nucleocapsid antibody tests before and after vaccination. Each well held approximately 2 million PBMCs cultured in IMDM containing roughly 5% human AB serum and around 9.2 IU/ml IL-2, with around 9.2 ug/ml peptide pools added. Half of the culture medium was replaced with fresh IL-2-containing medium on days 3 and 7. Once the cells had been in culture for around 10 days, the EasySep CD4+ T cell isolation kit was used to isolate CD4+ T cells by negative selection. Ficoll-Paque Plus gradient centrifugation was used to isolate PBMCs from whole blood, and the isolated PBMCs were then either used fresh or cryopreserved at -140C. Each culture condition was generally run in triplicate wells.

The cysteine opens and the phenylalanine closes a CDR3 of 19 amino acids. The sequence is cut down to CDR3 DNA, 57 bases in frame from base 1. Here the sequenced sample was CD4+ T cells from blood, cultured in vitro, taken after SARS-CoV-2 vaccination. The chain is encoded by TRBV21-1 joined to TRBJ2-5; the table's D gene call, TRBD1, was not cross checked with the DNA. TRBV21-1 has pseudogene status. The sequence was collected from a human donor who received a COVID-19 vaccine. The CDR3 region: CASSKRRQRKGGVMETQYF. The bases read TGTGCCAGCAGCAAAAGGCGCCAACGAAAGGGGGGCGTGATGGAGACCCAGTACTTC.